A selection of T cell receptor beta chains follows, all from one sample in a study of cytomegalovirus exposure and HLA in healthy donors. Profiling relied on immunoSEQ multiplex PCR, and the TCRdb table lists in-frame clones only, not all of them. The sample holds under 200,000 clones; 65% to 90% are singletons and the top ten take approximately 2.2%. The sequenced material came from PBMCs. These receptors came from a male donor in good health and CMV-seronegative. CDR3s leave out the opening cysteine and the closing phenylalanine or tryptophan. A D gene is named only where the DNA matches it firmly.

D | V | CDR3
- | TRBV25-1 | ASRGGVRGVYGYT
TRBD1 | TRBV2 | ASRGDSENQPQH
- | TRBV7-9 | ASSLAGGLRELF
TRBD1 | TRBV6-5 | ASSRTGGNEQY
TRBD1 | TRBV30 | AWSRDRPYGYT
- | TRBV2 | ASRKSSYNSPLH
- | TRBV4-3 | ASSQVEGLGETQY
- | TRBV6-1 | ASSPYSYEQY
TRBD1 | TRBV5-1 | ASSWTGDEKLF
- | TRBV30 | AWGYSGRFEAF
TRBD1 | TRBV29-1 | SGGQGNYGYT
- | TRBV29-1 | SAGPPSGTQY
- | TRBV7-9 | ASSPPTISQPQH
- | TRBV2 | ASSEARLGNTGELF
- | TRBV10-3 | AIIAIRLRIYNEQF
- | TRBV10-3 | AISESGLVNQPQH